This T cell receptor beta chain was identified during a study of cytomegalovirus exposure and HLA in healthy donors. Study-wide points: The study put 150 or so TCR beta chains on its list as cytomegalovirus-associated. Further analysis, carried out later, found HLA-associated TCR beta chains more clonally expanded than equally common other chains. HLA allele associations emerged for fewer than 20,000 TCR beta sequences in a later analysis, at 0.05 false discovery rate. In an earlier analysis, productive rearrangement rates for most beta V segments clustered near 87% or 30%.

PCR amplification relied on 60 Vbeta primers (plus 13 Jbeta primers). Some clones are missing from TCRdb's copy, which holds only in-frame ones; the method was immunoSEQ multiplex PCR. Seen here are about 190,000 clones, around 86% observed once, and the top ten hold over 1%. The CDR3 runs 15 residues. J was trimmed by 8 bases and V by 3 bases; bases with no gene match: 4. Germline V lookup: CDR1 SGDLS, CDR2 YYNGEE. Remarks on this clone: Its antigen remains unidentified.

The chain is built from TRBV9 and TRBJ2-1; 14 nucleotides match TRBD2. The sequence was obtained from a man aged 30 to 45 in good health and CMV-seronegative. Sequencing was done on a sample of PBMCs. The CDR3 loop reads CASSGLAGGGDEQFF. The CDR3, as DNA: TGTGCCAGCAGCGGACTAGCGGGAGGGGGCGATGAGCAGTTCTTC.